The 4 T cell receptor beta chains listed next were all sequenced from one sample in a study of T-cell memory formation after mild COVID-19. TCRdb called the 5' RACE reads again in MiXCR, with one record for every CDR3 protein. The table includes fewer than 200,000 distinct CDR3 sequences, around 21% detected once. Sequencing used PBMCs or a T cell subset sorted from them (not recorded which). Receptor source: an adult woman who had mild COVID-19 (a few samples of this study predate the infection). Cell type and time point are not known.

This clonotype was detected a few times. The chain combines TRBV4-1 with TRBJ2-3; 10 positions agree with TRBD1. With V trimmed by 1 base and J by 3 bases, 4 bases remained unmatched. This CDR3 is 16 amino acids long. The germline V gene has CDR1 MGHRA and CDR2 YSYEKL. The CDR3 DNA reads as TGCGCCAGCAGCCAAGCCGGGACAGGGGTTACAGATACGCAGTATTTT. Translated, it gives CASSQAGTGVTDTQYF.

This clonotype came up a few times. The chain couples TRBV27 to TRBJ1-2, with TRBD1 as a possible D gene (6 bases). This CDR3 has 13 amino acids. Germline V gives CDR1 MNHEY, CDR2 SMNVEV (reference sequence). The V end was cut by 2 bases, the J end by 4 bases, with 8 bases between. CDR3 sequence: CASSLQGSYGYTF. CDR3 nucleotides: TGTGCCAGCAGTTTACAGGGGTCCTATGGCTACACCTTC.

The sample holds a few counts of this clonotype. The chain carries TRBV6-2 or TRBV6-3 and TRBJ2-7, with D perhaps TRBD1 (6 bases). The length of the CDR3 is 16 residues. The V gene's germline CDR1 is MNHEY and CDR2 SVGEGT. V was cut by 2 bases and J by 4 bases, with 18 bases left in between. The CDR3 sequence is CASSYNRETGAYEQYF. The CDR3 DNA is TGTGCCAGCAGTTACAACAGGGAAACTGGGGCTTACGAGCAGTACTTC.

The chain carries TRBV12-3 or TRBV12-4 and TRBJ2-2, with D tentatively TRBD1 (7 bases). This CDR3 comprises 15 residues. The ends were cut back, 6 bases at V and 3 bases at J, with 14 bases in the middle. The CDR3 DNA reads as TGTGCCAGCAGCCGTACAGGGGAGGACACCGGGGAGCTGTTTTTT. Its protein product is CASSRTGEDTGELFF.